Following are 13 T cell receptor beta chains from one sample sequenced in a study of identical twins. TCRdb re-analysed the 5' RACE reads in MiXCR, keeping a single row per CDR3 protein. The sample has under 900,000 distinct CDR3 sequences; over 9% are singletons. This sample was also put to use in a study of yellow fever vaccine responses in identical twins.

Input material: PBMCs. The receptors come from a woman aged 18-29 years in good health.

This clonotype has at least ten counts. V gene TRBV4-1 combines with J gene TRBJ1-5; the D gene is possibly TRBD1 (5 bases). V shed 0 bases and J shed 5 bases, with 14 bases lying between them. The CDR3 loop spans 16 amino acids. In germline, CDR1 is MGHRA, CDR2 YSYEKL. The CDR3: CASSQEVGAYYQPQHF. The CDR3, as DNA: TGCGCCAGCAGCCAAGAAGTCGGGGCGTATTATCAGCCCCAGCATTTT.

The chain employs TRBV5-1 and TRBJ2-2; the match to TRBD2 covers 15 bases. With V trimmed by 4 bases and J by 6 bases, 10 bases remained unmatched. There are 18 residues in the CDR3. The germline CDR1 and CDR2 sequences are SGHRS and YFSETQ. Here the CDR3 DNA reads TGCGCCAGCAGCCTGTGGACTAGCGGGAGGGATTACGCCGGGGAGCTGTTTTTT. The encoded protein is CASSLWTSGRDYAGELFF.

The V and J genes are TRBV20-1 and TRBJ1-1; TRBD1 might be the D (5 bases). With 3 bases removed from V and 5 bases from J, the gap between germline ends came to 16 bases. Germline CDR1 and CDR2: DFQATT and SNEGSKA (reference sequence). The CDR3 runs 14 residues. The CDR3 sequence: CSARRSAGLTEAFF. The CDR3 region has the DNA TGCAGTGCTAGGAGGTCGGCAGGGTTAACTGAAGCTTTCTTT.

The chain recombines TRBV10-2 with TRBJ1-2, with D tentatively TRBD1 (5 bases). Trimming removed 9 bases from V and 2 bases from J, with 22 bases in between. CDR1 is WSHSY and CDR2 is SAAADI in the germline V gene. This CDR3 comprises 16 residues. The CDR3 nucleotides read TGCGCCAGAGGGCCGGGGGTTGGGTTTTGGAACTATGGCTACACCTTC. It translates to CARGPGVGFWNYGYTF.

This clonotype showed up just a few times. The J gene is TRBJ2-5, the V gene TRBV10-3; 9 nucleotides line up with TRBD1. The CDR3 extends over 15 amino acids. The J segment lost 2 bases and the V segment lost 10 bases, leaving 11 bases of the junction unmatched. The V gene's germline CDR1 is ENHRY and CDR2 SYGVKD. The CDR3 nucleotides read TGTGCCACCGTTGCACCGGGACAGGGACAAGAGACCCAGTACTTC. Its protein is CATVAPGQGQETQYF.

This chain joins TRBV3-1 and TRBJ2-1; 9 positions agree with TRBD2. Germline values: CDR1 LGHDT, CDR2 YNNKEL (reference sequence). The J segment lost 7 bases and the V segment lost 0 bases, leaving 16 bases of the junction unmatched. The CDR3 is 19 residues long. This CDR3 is CASSQEGAPWREGGNEQFF. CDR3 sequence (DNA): TGTGCCAGCAGCCAAGAAGGGGCTCCTTGGCGGGAGGGCGGGAATGAGCAGTTCTTC.

CDR3 DNA sequence: TGCGCCAGCAGCATAGGGGGCCGGACAGGGTTCTATGAGCAGTTCTTC. Its translation is CASSIGGRTGFYEQFF. This chain connects TRBV5-1 to TRBJ2-1; 8 positions match TRBD1. V shed 4 bases, J shed 8 bases, and the junction held 14 bases outside the gene matches. Germline V CDR1 and CDR2: SGHRS, YFSETQ. This CDR3 spans 16 amino acids.

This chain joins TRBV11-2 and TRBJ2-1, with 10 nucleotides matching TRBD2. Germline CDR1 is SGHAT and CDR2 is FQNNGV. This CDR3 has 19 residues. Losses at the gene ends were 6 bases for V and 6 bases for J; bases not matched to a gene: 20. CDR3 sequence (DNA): TGTGCCAGCAGACCCAACCCATGGGCTAGCGGGAGTAGCTTCAATGAGCAGTTCTTC. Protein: CASRPNPWASGSSFNEQFF.

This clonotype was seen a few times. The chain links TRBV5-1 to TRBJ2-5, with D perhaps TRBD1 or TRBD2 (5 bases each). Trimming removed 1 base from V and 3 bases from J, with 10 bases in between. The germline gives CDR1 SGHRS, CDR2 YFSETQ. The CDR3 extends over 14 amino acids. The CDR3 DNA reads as TGCGCCAGCAGCTTGTCAGGGACGAAAGAGACCCAGTACTTC. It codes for CASSLSGTKETQYF.

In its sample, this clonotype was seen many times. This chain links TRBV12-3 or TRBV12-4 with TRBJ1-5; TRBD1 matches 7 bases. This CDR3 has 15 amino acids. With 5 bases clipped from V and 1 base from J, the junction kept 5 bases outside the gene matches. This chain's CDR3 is CASSPTGVSNQPQHF. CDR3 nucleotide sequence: TGTGCCAGCAGTCCTACAGGGGTCAGCAATCAGCCCCAGCATTTT.

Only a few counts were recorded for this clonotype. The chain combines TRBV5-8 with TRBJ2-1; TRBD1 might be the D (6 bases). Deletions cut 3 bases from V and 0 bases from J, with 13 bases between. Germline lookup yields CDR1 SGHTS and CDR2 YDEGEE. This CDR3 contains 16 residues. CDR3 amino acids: CASSSRQVSSYNEQFF. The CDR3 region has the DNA TGTGCCAGCAGCTCCCGACAGGTGAGCTCCTACAATGAGCAGTTCTTC.

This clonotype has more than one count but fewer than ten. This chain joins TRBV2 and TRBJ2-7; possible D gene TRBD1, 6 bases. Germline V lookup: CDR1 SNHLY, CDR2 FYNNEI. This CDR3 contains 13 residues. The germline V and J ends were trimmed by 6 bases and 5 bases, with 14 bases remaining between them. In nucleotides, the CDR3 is TGTGCCAGCAGGGACAGCGTGTACGACGAGCAGTACTTC. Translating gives CASRDSVYDEQYF. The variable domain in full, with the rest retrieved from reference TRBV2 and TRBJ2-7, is EPEVTQTPSHQVTQMGQEVILRCVPISNHLYFYWYRQILGQKVEFLVSFYNNEISEKSEIFDDQFSVERPDGSNFTLKIRSTKLEDSAMYFCASRDSVYDEQYFGPGTRLTVT.

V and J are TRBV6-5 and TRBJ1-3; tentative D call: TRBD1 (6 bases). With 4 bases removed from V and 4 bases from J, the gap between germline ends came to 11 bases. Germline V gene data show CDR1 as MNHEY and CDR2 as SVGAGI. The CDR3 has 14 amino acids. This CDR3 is CASSLQGLGNTIYF. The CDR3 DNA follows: TGTGCCAGCAGTTTACAGGGATTGGGAAACACCATATATTTT.